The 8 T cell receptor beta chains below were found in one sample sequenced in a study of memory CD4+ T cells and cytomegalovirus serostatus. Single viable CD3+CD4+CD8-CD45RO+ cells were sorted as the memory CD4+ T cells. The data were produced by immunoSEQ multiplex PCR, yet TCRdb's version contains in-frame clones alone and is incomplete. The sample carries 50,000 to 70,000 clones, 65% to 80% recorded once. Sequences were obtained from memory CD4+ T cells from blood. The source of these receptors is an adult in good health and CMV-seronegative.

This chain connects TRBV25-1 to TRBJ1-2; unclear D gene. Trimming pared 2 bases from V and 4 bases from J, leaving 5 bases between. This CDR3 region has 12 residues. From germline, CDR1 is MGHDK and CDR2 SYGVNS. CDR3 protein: CASSEASYGYTF. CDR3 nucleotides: TGTGCCAGCAGTGAAGCTAGCTATGGCTACACCTTC.

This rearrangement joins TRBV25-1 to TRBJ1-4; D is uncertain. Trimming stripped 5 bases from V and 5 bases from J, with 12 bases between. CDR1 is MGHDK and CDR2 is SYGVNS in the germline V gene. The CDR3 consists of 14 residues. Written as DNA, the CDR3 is TGTGCCAGCAGTTTTGTGGGAGGGAATGAAAAACTGTTTTTT. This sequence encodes CASSFVGGNEKLFF.

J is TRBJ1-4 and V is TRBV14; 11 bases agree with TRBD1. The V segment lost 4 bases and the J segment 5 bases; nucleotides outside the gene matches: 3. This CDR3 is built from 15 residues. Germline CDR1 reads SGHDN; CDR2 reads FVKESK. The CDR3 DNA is TGTGCCAGCAGCCGTGGGACAGGGGGGAATGAAAAACTGTTTTTT. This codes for CASSRGTGGNEKLFF.

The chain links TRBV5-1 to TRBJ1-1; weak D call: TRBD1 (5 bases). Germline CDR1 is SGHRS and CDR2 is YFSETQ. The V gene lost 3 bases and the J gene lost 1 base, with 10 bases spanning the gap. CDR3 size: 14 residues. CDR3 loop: CASSSGTKNTEAFF. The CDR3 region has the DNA TGCGCCAGCAGCTCGGGGACTAAGAACACTGAAGCTTTCTTT.

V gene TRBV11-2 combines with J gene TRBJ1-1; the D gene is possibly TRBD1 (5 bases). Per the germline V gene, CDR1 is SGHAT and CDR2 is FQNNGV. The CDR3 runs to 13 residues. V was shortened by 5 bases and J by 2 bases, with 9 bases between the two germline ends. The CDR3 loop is CASSIDRNTEAFF. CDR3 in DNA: TGTGCCAGCAGCATCGACAGAAACACTGAAGCTTTCTTT.

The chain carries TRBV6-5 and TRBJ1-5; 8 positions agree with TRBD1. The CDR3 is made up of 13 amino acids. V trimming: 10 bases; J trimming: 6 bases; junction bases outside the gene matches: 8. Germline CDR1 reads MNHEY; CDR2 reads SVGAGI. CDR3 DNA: TGTGCCACCTCGGACAGGGCCAGTCAGCCCCAGCATTTT. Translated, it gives CATSDRASQPQHF.

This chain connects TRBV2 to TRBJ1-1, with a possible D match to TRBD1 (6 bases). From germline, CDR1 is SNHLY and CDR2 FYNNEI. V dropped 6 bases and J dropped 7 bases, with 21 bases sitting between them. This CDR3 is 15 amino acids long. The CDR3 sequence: CASRTSGATSGEAFF. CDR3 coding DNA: TGTGCCAGCAGAACGTCAGGGGCCACGTCGGGTGAAGCTTTCTTT. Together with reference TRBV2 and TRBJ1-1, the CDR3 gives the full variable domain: EPEVTQTPSHQVTQMGQEVILRCVPISNHLYFYWYRQILGQKVEFLVSFYNNEISEKSEIFDDQFSVERPDGSNFTLKIRSTKLEDSAMYFCASRTSGATSGEAFFGQGTRLTVV.

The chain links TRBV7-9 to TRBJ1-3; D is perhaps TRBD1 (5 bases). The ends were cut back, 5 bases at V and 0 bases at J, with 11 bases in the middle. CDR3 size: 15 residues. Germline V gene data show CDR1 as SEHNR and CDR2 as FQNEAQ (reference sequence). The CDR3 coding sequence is TGTGCCAGCAGCCTCTCACAGGCCTCTGGAAACACCATATATTTT. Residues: CASSLSQASGNTIYF.